This T cell receptor (beta chain) was recorded in a study of T cells in Graves' hyperthyroidism and ophthalmopathy. Whole-study results and caveats: Ophthalmopathy was model-predicted a median around seven months pre-onset. A 13 V-J signature model discriminated ophthalmopathy versus stable hyperthyroidism. Researchers found most expanded thyroid clonotypes above 0.001 in blood as well.

Amplification targeted TCR beta CDR3 regions from RNA transcripts. Carried out on the TCR CDR3, a first-round RT-PCR used the HTBI primer set. Each CDR3 protein gets one entry after TCRdb re-called the multiplex PCR reads with MiXCR. The sample carries fewer than 650,000 distinct CDR3 sequences, 46% recorded once. This clonotype has just one count. Its antigen is still unknown. The TCR was taken from an adult woman with Graves' disease, either hyperthyroidism or ophthalmopathy (not recorded which). The specimen sequenced was peripheral blood or thyroid tissue (not recorded which).

The CDR3 nucleotides read TGTGCCAGCAGCTTAGATGGGACAGACAATCAGCCCCAGCATTTT. Its protein product is CASSLDGTDNQPQHF. The V and J genes are TRBV11-2 and TRBJ1-5; 7 positions match TRBD1. V gave up 0 bases and J gave up 3 bases; unmatched junction bases: 2. CDR3 size: 15 residues. The V gene's germline CDR1 is SGHAT and CDR2 FQNNGV.